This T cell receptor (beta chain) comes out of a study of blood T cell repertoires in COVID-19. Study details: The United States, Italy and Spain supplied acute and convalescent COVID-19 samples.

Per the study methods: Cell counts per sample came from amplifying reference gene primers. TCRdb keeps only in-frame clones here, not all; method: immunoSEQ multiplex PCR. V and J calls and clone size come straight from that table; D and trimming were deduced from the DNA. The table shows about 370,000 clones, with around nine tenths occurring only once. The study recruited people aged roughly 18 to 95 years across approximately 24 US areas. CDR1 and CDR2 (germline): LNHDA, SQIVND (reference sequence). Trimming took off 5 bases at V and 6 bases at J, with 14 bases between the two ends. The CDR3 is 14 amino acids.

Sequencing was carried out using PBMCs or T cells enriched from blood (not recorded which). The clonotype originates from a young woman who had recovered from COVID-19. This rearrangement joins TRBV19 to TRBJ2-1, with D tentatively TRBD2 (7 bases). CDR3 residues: CASSETGGLNEQFF. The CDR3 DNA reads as TGTGCCAGTAGTGAAACGGGGGGCCTCAATGAGCAGTTCTTC.